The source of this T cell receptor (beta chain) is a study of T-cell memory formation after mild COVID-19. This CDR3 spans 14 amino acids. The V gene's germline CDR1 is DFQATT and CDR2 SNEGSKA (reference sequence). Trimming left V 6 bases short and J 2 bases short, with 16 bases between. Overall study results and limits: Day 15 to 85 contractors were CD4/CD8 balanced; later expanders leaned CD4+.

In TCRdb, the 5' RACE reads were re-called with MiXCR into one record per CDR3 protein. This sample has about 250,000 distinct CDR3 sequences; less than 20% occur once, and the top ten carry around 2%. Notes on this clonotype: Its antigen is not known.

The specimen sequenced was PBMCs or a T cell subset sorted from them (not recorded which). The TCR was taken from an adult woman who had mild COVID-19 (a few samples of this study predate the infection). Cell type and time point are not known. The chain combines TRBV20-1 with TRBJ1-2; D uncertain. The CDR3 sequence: CSAARLTINYGYTF. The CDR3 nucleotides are TGCAGTGCCGCCAGGTTGACAATAAACTATGGCTACACCTTC.